The present T cell receptor (beta chain) was sequenced within a study of T-cell reconstitution after alpha-beta-depleted transplantation in children. General observations from the study: Several hundred expanded graft clones reportedly gave rise to the alpha-beta T cells present about two months after transplant.

During its preparation, the TCRbeta library received unique molecular identifiers. MiXCR, run by TCRdb on the PCR reads, gives a single entry per CDR3 protein. The sample holds 450,000 to 550,000 distinct CDR3 sequences; about 10% are singletons and the top ten take around 15%. In this sample, this clonotype turned up a few times. The antigen remains undetermined. From germline, CDR1 is SGDLS and CDR2 YYNGEE. V dropped 4 bases and J dropped 8; count of bases not matched to a gene: 11. This CDR3 has 15 residues. The sequencing used PBMCs, mostly from graft donor cells, collected 180 days after TCRalphabeta/CD19-depleted stem cell transplant. The chain carries TRBV9 and TRBJ1-2; 10 nucleotides agree with TRBD1. The sequence was collected from a female patient under 10 years old who had a stem cell transplant for aplastic anemia, so the T cells may come from the graft donor. The chain's CDR3 is CASSSTGGVLWGYTF. In nucleotides, the CDR3 is TGTGCCAGCAGCTCGACAGGGGGCGTTTTGTGGGGCTACACCTTC.